One and the same sample provided the 6 T cell receptor beta chains below, sequenced in a study of Graves' ophthalmopathy and Graves' hyperthyroidism. Scientists amplified the TCR beta CDR3 regions from RNA transcripts. The authors performed first-round RT-PCR with HTBI primers and then a second-round multiplex PCR. TCRdb re-derived calls from the multiplex PCR reads in MiXCR, one entry per CDR3 protein. The data contain approximately 160,000 distinct CDR3 sequences, over 35% of them singletons. Material for sequencing was peripheral blood. Receptors originate from a middle-aged woman with Graves' ophthalmopathy.

The chain joins TRBV30 to TRBJ2-7, with TRBD2 matching 10 bases. V shed 0 bases, J shed 9 bases, and the junction held 11 bases outside the gene matches. Germline CDR1 is GTSNPN and CDR2 is SVGIG (reference sequence). The CDR3 totals 15 residues. CDR3 residues: CAWSVAGGPSSVQYF. The CDR3 coding sequence is TGTGCCTGGAGTGTAGCGGGAGGGCCGTCTAGTGTGCAGTACTTC.

This clonotype appeared many times. The chain joins TRBV6-2 or TRBV6-3 to TRBJ2-5; D may be TRBD1 (6 bases). This CDR3 has 15 amino acids. CDR1 is MNHEY and CDR2 is SVGEGT in the germline V gene. V was trimmed by 2 bases and J by 3 bases, leaving 13 bases between them. The CDR3 loop is CASSYRQGIKETQYF. CDR3 sequence (DNA): TGTGCCAGCAGTTACCGGCAGGGGATCAAAGAGACCCAGTACTTC.

This clonotype was seen at least ten times. The rearrangement links TRBV19 to TRBJ1-1; D remains unclear. CDR3 length equals 14 residues. V gave up 1 base and J gave up 0 bases, with 6 bases separating them. Per the germline V gene, CDR1 is LNHDA and CDR2 is SQIVND (reference sequence). DNA of the CDR3: TGTGCCAGTAGTATAGGGGTCCTGAACACTGAAGCTTTCTTT. Protein sequence: CASSIGVLNTEAFF.

The chain recombines TRBV12-3 or TRBV12-4 with TRBJ2-4; D gene unclear. Trimming removed 6 bases from V and 0 bases from J, with 9 bases in between. The CDR3 has 14 residues. The CDR3 DNA reads as TGTGCCAGCAGCCCCCATGTAGCCAAAAACATTCAGTACTTC. Translation gives CASSPHVAKNIQYF.

This clonotype was recorded many times. V and J are TRBV28 and TRBJ1-5, with a tentative D call TRBD1 (5 bases). CDR1 MDHEN and CDR2 SYDVKM come from the germline V gene. The length of the CDR3 is 14 residues. The ends were cut back, 7 bases at V and 2 bases at J, with 12 bases in the middle. CDR3 loop: CASTPTGRNQPQHF. The CDR3 nucleotides read TGTGCCAGCACCCCCACAGGCCGCAATCAGCCCCAGCATTTT.

This clonotype was counted ten times or more. The rearrangement links TRBV4-2 to TRBJ2-7; 13 bases are shared with TRBD2. After removal of 4 bases from V and 5 bases from J, the junction contained 8 bases not matched to a gene. Germline V gene data show CDR1 as LGHNA and CDR2 as YNFKEQ. The CDR3 is 16 amino acids. The CDR3 DNA is TGTGCCAGCAGCCTAACTAGCGGGAGGGCCGCGGACGAGCAGTACTTC. It is translated as CASSLTSGRAADEQYF.